The rows below give T cell receptor beta chains drawn from one sample of a study of T-cell memory formation after mild COVID-19. Using its own MiXCR run on the 5' RACE reads, TCRdb lists one record per CDR3 protein. Of under 450,000 distinct CDR3 sequences listed, less than 25% were seen once; the top ten hold around 13%. The sequenced material came from PBMCs or a T cell subset sorted from them (not recorded which). The receptors come from an adult woman who had mild COVID-19 (a few samples of this study predate the infection). Cell type and time point are not known. Each CDR3 is given with its conserved first and last residue. The D gene is left open where the match is weak. Clone size is stated in some rows and not others, as once, few, many or a class when expanded.

j_call,v_call,clone_size,d_call,cdr3_aa,cdr3_nt
TRBJ1-2,TRBV7-9,few,.,CASSFRTYGYTF,TGTGCCAGCAGCTTCCGGACCTATGGCTACACCTTC
TRBJ2-7,TRBV20-1,.,TRBD2,CSARELAGYEQYF,TGCAGTGCTAGGGAACTAGCGGGGTACGAGCAGTACTTC
TRBJ2-6,TRBV7-2,.,.,CASSRQGQRNSGANVLTF,TGTGCCAGCAGCCGACAAGGACAGCGTAACTCTGGGGCCAACGTCCTGACTTTC
TRBJ2-3,TRBV7-9,.,TRBD2,CASSSGLAGVADTQYF,TGTGCCAGCAGCTCGGGACTAGCGGGAGTGGCAGATACGCAGTATTTT
TRBJ2-3,TRBV7-2,.,TRBD2,CASSSLGTSGTDTQYF,TGTGCCAGCAGCTCTCTCGGGACTAGCGGGACAGATACGCAGTATTTT
TRBJ2-3,TRBV7-2,many,TRBD1,CASSVKTGGGRTDTQYF,TGTGCCAGCAGCGTAAAGACAGGGGGCGGCCGCACAGATACGCAGTATTTT
TRBJ2-3,TRBV20-1,few,TRBD2,CSAQTSGVTDTQYF,TGCAGTGCCCAGACTAGCGGCGTCACAGATACGCAGTATTTT
TRBJ1-3,TRBV2,.,.,CASGQSLTGNTIYF,TGTGCCAGCGGACAGAGCTTAACTGGAAACACCATATATTTT
TRBJ1-2,TRBV5-1,.,.,CASSLDRATHYGYTF,TGCGCCAGCAGCTTAGACAGAGCAACCCACTATGGCTACACCTTC
TRBJ2-2,TRBV20-1,.,TRBD2,CSARVSAGGTGELFF,TGCAGTGCTAGAGTTTCGGCGGGGGGCACCGGGGAGCTGTTTTTT
TRBJ2-3,TRBV7-8,.,TRBD2,CASSFARLAGGGPDTQYF,TGTGCCAGCAGCTTCGCACGACTAGCGGGAGGGGGGCCAGATACGCAGTATTTT
TRBJ1-1,TRBV5-6,few,TRBD1,CASSLATGVGAFF,TGTGCCAGCAGCTTGGCCACAGGGGTGGGGGCTTTCTTT
TRBJ2-1,TRBV4-1,few,TRBD2,CASSHRLAGPNEQFF,TGCGCCAGCAGCCACAGACTAGCGGGACCCAATGAGCAGTTCTTC
TRBJ2-1,TRBV24-1,few,.,CATSDLLIVEQFF,TGTGCCACCAGTGATTTGCTGATAGTGGAGCAGTTCTTC
TRBJ1-5,TRBV6-1,few,.,CASSEFGGDSNQPQHF,TGTGCCAGCAGTGAATTTGGGGGGGATAGCAATCAGCCCCAGCATTTT
TRBJ1-6,TRBV7-8,few,TRBD1,CASSLARQGAFNSPLHF,TGTGCCAGCAGCTTAGCTCGACAGGGGGCTTTTAATTCACCCCTCCACTTT
TRBJ2-1,TRBV4-1,many,TRBD1,CASSQDPGQGTYNEQFF,TGCGCCAGCAGCCAAGACCCGGGACAGGGCACTTACAATGAGCAGTTCTTC
TRBJ2-1,TRBV12-3/TRBV12-4,few,.,CASSAPRLPLFF,TGTGCCAGCAGTGCACCTCGACTGCCTCTGTTCTTC
TRBJ1-5,TRBV6-2/TRBV6-3,.,TRBD1,CASSTGGKPQHF,TGTGCCAGCAGCACAGGGGGAAAGCCCCAGCATTTT
TRBJ1-1,TRBV5-1,few,.,CASSFGQNMNTEAFF,TGCGCCAGCAGCTTTGGACAGAACATGAACACTGAAGCTTTCTTT
TRBJ2-7,TRBV29-1,few,.,CSAFDGSYEQYF,TGCAGCGCCTTCGACGGCTCCTACGAGCAGTACTTC
TRBJ2-1,TRBV18,.,TRBD1,CASSPRQGGSNEQFF,TGTGCCAGCTCACCACGACAGGGGGGTAGTAATGAGCAGTTCTTC
TRBJ2-5,TRBV7-2,few,TRBD1,CASSLQGAPLETQYF,TGTGCCAGCAGCTTACAGGGGGCCCCTCTGGAGACCCAGTACTTC
TRBJ2-2,TRBV30,many,TRBD2,CAWSVLLSGRGAGELFF,TGTGCCTGGAGTGTCCTTCTTAGCGGGAGAGGGGCCGGGGAGCTGTTTTTT
TRBJ2-7,TRBV7-8,.,TRBD2,CATSGDDPYEQYF,TGTGCCACCAGCGGGGACGATCCCTACGAGCAGTACTTC
TRBJ2-5,TRBV18,few,TRBD1,CASSRGTEETQYF,TGTGCCAGCTCACGTGGGACAGAAGAGACCCAGTACTTC
TRBJ2-7,TRBV20-1,.,TRBD1,CSARGQADEQYF,TGCAGTGCTAGGGGACAGGCGGACGAGCAGTACTTC
TRBJ2-1,TRBV29-1,.,.,CSVERRGRSSYNEQFF,TGCAGCGTTGAAAGGCGGGGAAGGAGCTCCTACAATGAGCAGTTCTTC
TRBJ1-1,TRBV7-3,once,.,CASSGTERNTEAFF,TGTGCCAGCAGTGGGACGGAGAGAAACACTGAAGCTTTCTTT
TRBJ2-7,TRBV7-9,many,.,CASSHPRTAYEQYF,TGTGCCAGCAGCCATCCCCGGACAGCCTACGAGCAGTACTTC
TRBJ1-1,TRBV5-1,few,TRBD1,CASSLVSGGNTEAFF,TGCGCCAGCAGCTTGGTTTCAGGGGGAAACACTGAAGCTTTCTTT
TRBJ2-3,TRBV5-1,few,.,CASSFSRSTDTQYF,TGCGCCAGCAGCTTCTCGCGGAGCACAGATACGCAGTATTTT
TRBJ2-1,TRBV6-2/TRBV6-3,few,TRBD2,CASRTSGVNEQFF,TGTGCCAGCCGGACTAGCGGGGTCAATGAGCAGTTCTTC
TRBJ2-1,TRBV7-6,.,.,CASSPLPGSGANEQFF,TGTGCCAGCAGCCCCCTCCCGGGCTCGGGGGCCAATGAGCAGTTCTTC
TRBJ1-5,TRBV20-1,.,.,CSAREDRSSNQPQHF,TGCAGTGCTAGAGAAGACCGGTCCAGCAATCAGCCCCAGCATTTT
TRBJ1-1,TRBV29-1,.,TRBD1,CSVPGQGYTEAFF,TGCAGCGTTCCGGGACAGGGATACACTGAAGCTTTCTTT
TRBJ2-1,TRBV19,.,TRBD1,CASSMAGTGTNEQFF,TGTGCCAGTAGTATGGCAGGGACAGGGACCAATGAGCAGTTCTTC
TRBJ2-1,TRBV20-1,.,TRBD2,CSAPLAGGLFF,TGCAGTGCACCTCTAGCGGGAGGACTGTTCTTC
TRBJ1-1,TRBV7-2,.,.,CASSLRGATEAFF,TGTGCCAGCAGCTTAAGGGGGGCCACTGAAGCTTTCTTT
TRBJ1-2,TRBV29-1,few,.,CSAIGYTF,TGCAGCGCGATTGGCTACACCTTC
TRBJ1-3,TRBV14,.,TRBD1,CASRLTGGSGNTIYF,TGTGCCAGCAGATTAACAGGGGGGTCTGGAAACACCATATATTTT
TRBJ2-7,TRBV6-2/TRBV6-3,few,.,CASRTTGSYEQYF,TGTGCCAGCAGAACCACAGGTTCCTACGAGCAGTACTTC
TRBJ1-5,TRBV12-3/TRBV12-4,.,.,CASSFVEAGQPQHF,TGTGCCAGCAGTTTCGTTGAGGCCGGCCAGCCCCAGCATTTT